Listed here are 29 T cell receptor beta chains from one sample, sequenced in a study of identical twins. From the 5' RACE reads, TCRdb called clonotypes with MiXCR, one entry per CDR3 protein. This sample has approximately 600,000 distinct CDR3 sequences, with more than 9% found just once. These data were also filed under a second study, of yellow fever vaccine responses in identical twins.

Sequencing used PBMCs. The receptors shown here come from a woman aged 18-35 years in good health.

This clonotype was observed many times. The V gene is TRBV7-9, the J gene TRBJ1-6; D remains ambiguous. V was cut by 4 bases and J by 6 bases, with 4 bases left in between. The germline V gene encodes CDR1 SEHNR and CDR2 FQNEAQ (reference sequence). The CDR3 runs to 12 residues. CDR3: CASSSGNSPLHF. The CDR3 nucleotides read TGTGCCAGCAGCTCCGGTAATTCACCCCTCCACTTT.

The gene calls are TRBV7-2 and TRBJ2-7, with D possibly being TRBD1 (6 bases). CDR1 is SGHTA and CDR2 is FQGNSA in the germline V gene. The CDR3 is made up of 13 amino acids. V lost 4 bases to trimming and J lost 6 bases, with 13 bases between them. CDR3 in DNA: TGTGCCAGCAGCTCTCTAACAGGGCCCGAGCAGTACTTC. Its protein is CASSSLTGPEQYF. Filled out from reference TRBV7-2 and TRBJ2-7, the complete variable domain reads GAGVSQSPSNKVTEKGKDVELRCDPISGHTALYWYRQSLGQGLEFLIYFQGNSAPDKSGLPSDRFSAERTGGSVSTLTIQRTQQEDSAVYLCASSSLTGPEQYFGPGTRLTVT.

This clonotype has a handful of counts. This sequence joins TRBV7-9 and TRBJ1-6; D call uncertain. Trimming removed 7 bases at V and 7 bases at J, with 11 bases between. Germline CDR1 reads SEHNR; CDR2 reads FQNEAQ (reference sequence). The CDR3 contains 13 residues. The CDR3 nucleotides are TGTGCCAGCACCACCGGGTACAATTCACCCCTCCACTTT. Translation: CASTTGYNSPLHF. Full variable domain (missing parts from reference TRBV7-9 and TRBJ1-6): DTGVSQNPRHKITKRGQNVTFRCDPISEHNRLYWYRQTLGQGPEFLTYFQNEAQLEKSRLLSDRFSAERPKGSFSTLEIQRTEQGDSAMYLCASTTGYNSPLHFGNGTRLTVT.

This clonotype was recorded many times. The rearrangement joins TRBV29-1 to TRBJ2-7; D is unresolved. CDR1 SQVTM and CDR2 ANQGSEA come from the germline V gene. The CDR3 has 10 residues. Trimming left V 4 bases short and J 2 bases short, with 3 bases between. CDR3 in amino acids: CSVVTYEQYF. CDR3 sequence (DNA): TGCAGCGTTGTTACCTACGAGCAGTACTTC.

In this sample, this clonotype turned up many times. This rearrangement joins TRBV6-1 to TRBJ1-6; the D is unclear. The CDR3 is 14 residues long. Trimming removed 1 base from V and 5 bases from J, with 6 bases in between. The germline V gene encodes CDR1 MNHNS and CDR2 SASEGT. In nucleotides, the CDR3 is TGTGCCAGCAGTGAAGTCGGGAATAATTCACCCCTCCACTTT. Translating it yields CASSEVGNNSPLHF.

V and J are TRBV5-1 and TRBJ1-3; D unclear. The CDR3 consists of 14 residues. Germline V lookup: CDR1 SGHRS, CDR2 YFSETQ. Trimming pared 0 bases from V and 7 bases from J, leaving 11 bases between. In DNA form, the CDR3 reads TGCGCCAGCAGCTTGGTGGCAGGAGATAACACCATATATTTT. Its translation is CASSLVAGDNTIYF.

This clonotype has just a few counts. V and J are TRBV29-1 and TRBJ2-3, with 15 positions matching TRBD2. This CDR3 has 17 residues. The J segment lost 0 bases and the V segment lost 3 bases, leaving 4 bases of the junction unmatched. Germline V gene data show CDR1 as SQVTM and CDR2 as ANQGSEA. This CDR3 reads CSVDGTSGGPSTDTQYF. CDR3 coding DNA: TGCAGCGTTGACGGGACTAGCGGGGGGCCTAGCACAGATACGCAGTATTTT.

This chain links TRBV6-1 with TRBJ2-3; a possible D gene is TRBD2 (5 bases). V lost 6 bases and J lost 6, with 22 bases in between. Germline CDR1 and CDR2: MNHNS and SASEGT. This CDR3 has 16 amino acids. The CDR3 sequence is CASSRKGISVADTQYF. For the CDR3, the DNA is TGTGCCAGCAGCCGGAAGGGCATATCAGTAGCGGATACGCAGTATTTT.

The rearrangement links TRBV6-2 or TRBV6-3 to TRBJ2-1; 8 bases map to TRBD2. The CDR3 runs 15 residues. Trimming removed 6 bases from V and 7 bases from J; junction bases left unmatched: 11. CDR1 and CDR2 (germline): MNHEY, SVGEGT. CDR3 sequence: CASRYGLAGQNEQFF. In DNA form, the CDR3 reads TGTGCCAGCAGGTATGGGCTAGCGGGCCAAAATGAGCAGTTCTTC.

This clonotype was seen at least ten times. The chain has TRBV6-1 and TRBJ2-5; 9 bases agree with TRBD1. J was trimmed by 7 bases and V by 6 bases; bases with no gene match: 6. This CDR3 region has 13 residues. In germline, CDR1 is MNHNS, CDR2 SASEGT. CDR3 in DNA: TGTGCCAGCAGCAACAGGGGGCTGGGGACCCAGTACTTC. It translates to CASSNRGLGTQYF.

This chain connects TRBV28 to TRBJ2-3; D possibly corresponds to TRBD2 (5 bases). Per germline, CDR1 MDHEN and CDR2 SYDVKM. This CDR3 contains 13 residues. V was clipped by 3 bases and J by 4 bases, with 8 bases between them. Here the CDR3 reads CASSFNSADTQYF. CDR3 bases: TGTGCCAGCAGTTTTAATAGCGCAGATACGCAGTATTTT.

The V and J genes are TRBV23-1 and TRBJ2-1; no definite D call. TRBV23-1 is identified as an open reading frame with a role that is uncertain. V lost 0 bases, J lost 1 base, and 7 bases lay in between. The CDR3 is 15 amino acids. The CDR3 DNA reads as TGCGCCAGCAGTCAATCTCAGTGGTCCTACAATGAGCAGTTCTTC. Translated: CASSQSQWSYNEQFF.

The sample holds many counts of this clonotype. The V call is TRBV6-5, the J call TRBJ1-6, with a weak D call TRBD1 (5 bases). CDR3 length: 13 residues. V was cut by 2 bases and J by 8 bases, with 7 bases left in between. The germline gives CDR1 MNHEY, CDR2 SVGAGI. CDR3 bases: TGTGCCAGCAGTTACAGGGGTGATTCACCCCTCCACTTT. This gives the protein CASSYRGDSPLHF.

Comments on this clonotype: A much larger clone differs by one base, so this may be a read error. The chain uses TRBV29-1 and TRBJ2-7; 12 nucleotides match TRBD2. Germline assignment: CDR1 SQVTM and CDR2 ANQGSEA. Trimming cost V 5 bases and J 3 bases; bases outside gene matches: 2. The length of the CDR3 is 13 residues. The CDR3 DNA follows: TGCAGCGTTAGACTAGCGGGAGACTACGAGCAGTACTTC. Encoded protein: CSVRLAGDYEQYF.

This clonotype occurred a few times. J is TRBJ2-1 and V is TRBV20-1, with TRBD2 matching 7 bases. V trimming: 6 bases; J trimming: 6 bases; junction bases outside the gene matches: 11. CDR3 length equals 14 residues. Germline V lookup: CDR1 DFQATT, CDR2 SNEGSKA (reference sequence). The CDR3 DNA reads TGCAGTGCGCGGGGACTAAATGTGGGCAATGAGCAGTTCTTC. As protein: CSARGLNVGNEQFF.

This clonotype showed up many times. V usage is TRBV12-3 or TRBV12-4 and J usage is TRBJ1-5; perhaps TRBD1 as D (6 bases). V was pared by 2 bases and J by 5 bases, with 10 bases between. CDR3 length: 14 amino acids. CDR3 sequence (DNA): TGTGCCAGCAGTTTATCCGGGGGCTATCAGCCCCAGCATTTT. It yields the protein CASSLSGGYQPQHF.

This clonotype has more than one count but fewer than ten. V and J are TRBV7-9 and TRBJ1-6; 11 bases match TRBD1. Germline CDR1 and CDR2: SEHNR and FQNEAQ (reference sequence). The CDR3 is 16 residues long. V lost 5 bases and J lost 6; bases outside the gene matches: 6. The chain's CDR3 is CASSRPGTGGNSPLHF. In DNA form, the CDR3 reads TGTGCCAGCAGCCGACCAGGGACAGGGGGTAATTCACCCCTCCACTTT.

The table lists this clonotype with a few counts. This chain connects TRBV4-2 to TRBJ2-2, with D unclear. Deletions cut 3 bases from V and 4 bases from J, with 18 bases between. Per germline, CDR1 LGHNA and CDR2 YNFKEQ. The CDR3 length is 17 residues. CDR3 sequence (DNA): TGTGCCAGCAGCCACGAAGGCTCGGCAGGCCCCACCGGGGAGCTGTTTTTT. It codes for CASSHEGSAGPTGELFF.

A few counts support this clonotype. The CDR3 nucleotides read TGTGCCAGCAGCTTAGCGGGACAGGATAATGAAAAACTGTTTTTT. Translation: CASSLAGQDNEKLFF. The chain combines TRBV7-9 with TRBJ1-4; 8 bases agree with TRBD1. The CDR3 has 15 amino acids. J was trimmed by 4 bases and V by 0 bases; bases with no gene match: 1. Germline V lookup: CDR1 SEHNR, CDR2 FQNEAQ (reference sequence).

V usage is TRBV14 and J usage is TRBJ2-4, with D perhaps TRBD2 (5 bases). The CDR3 is 15 residues long. Germline V gene sequence: CDR1 SGHDN, CDR2 FVKESK. The germline V and J ends were trimmed by 3 bases and 0 bases, with 9 bases remaining between them. Here the CDR3 DNA reads TGTGCCAGCAGCCAGGCGGGCCTAGCCAAAAACATTCAGTACTTC. Protein product: CASSQAGLAKNIQYF.

Note on this clonotype: A read error may produce the germline difference seen at one junction end. The chain recombines TRBV7-7 with TRBJ2-7, with D perhaps TRBD1 or TRBD2 (7 bases each). The length of the CDR3 is 13 residues. Germline V gene lookup returns CDR1 SSHAT and CDR2 FNYEAQ (reference sequence). In nucleotides, the CDR3 is TGTGCTAGCAGCACAGGGGAGGGCTACGAGCAGTACTTC. It codes for CASSTGEGYEQYF.

The chain has TRBV6-2 or TRBV6-3 and TRBJ2-7; D not resolved. Looked up from germline, CDR1 is MNHEY and CDR2 is SVGEGT. The CDR3 is made up of 15 amino acids. Between the trimmed V and J ends, which lost 5 bases and 2 bases, there was a span of 16 bases. The DNA of the CDR3 is TGTGCCAGCAGTGACCCACAGCTAGGGACCTACGAGCAGTACTTC. Translating gives CASSDPQLGTYEQYF.

The chain joins TRBV28 to TRBJ2-3, with D perhaps TRBD1 or TRBD2 (5 bases each). V was pared by 4 bases and J by 4 bases, with 21 bases between. This CDR3 is 17 amino acids long. Germline CDR1 and CDR2: MDHEN and SYDVKM. CDR3 region: CASSSKTGVTAPDTQYF. The CDR3 DNA reads TGTGCCAGCAGTTCCAAAACCGGGGTGACAGCCCCAGATACGCAGTATTTT.

The chain is built from TRBV5-1 and TRBJ2-6; D could derive from TRBD1 or TRBD2 (5 bases each). V gave up 0 bases and J gave up 1 base, with 11 bases separating them. The CDR3 is 17 residues long. The germline CDR1 and CDR2 sequences are SGHRS and YFSETQ. The CDR3: CASSLGHRTSGANVLTF. The DNA of the CDR3 is TGCGCCAGCAGCTTGGGACACAGGACTTCTGGGGCCAACGTCCTGACTTTC.

The chain uses TRBV11-2 and TRBJ2-2; unclear D gene. Germline CDR1 is SGHAT and CDR2 is FQNNGV. V was cut by 2 bases and J by 4 bases, with 14 bases left in between. There are 16 residues in the CDR3. The CDR3 DNA sequence: TGTGCCAGCAGCTTATCAGGAGCCCTTGCCACCGGGGAGCTGTTTTTT. The encoded protein is CASSLSGALATGELFF.

This rearrangement joins TRBV14 to TRBJ2-5; 7 bases fit TRBD2. Germline assignment: CDR1 SGHDN and CDR2 FVKESK. CDR3 length: 15 residues. Losses at the gene ends were 1 base for V and 0 bases for J; bases not matched to a gene: 2. CDR3 protein: CASSQGEGYQETQYF. In nucleotides, the CDR3 is TGTGCCAGCAGCCAAGGGGAGGGGTACCAAGAGACCCAGTACTTC. Complete variable domain (other parts from reference TRBV14 and TRBJ2-5): EAGVTQFPSHSVIEKGQTVTLRCDPISGHDNLYWYRRVMGKEIKFLLHFVKESKQDESGMPNNRFLAERTGGTYSTLKVQPAELEDSGVYFCASSQGEGYQETQYFGPGTRLLVL.

This clonotype was counted ten times or more. The gene calls are TRBV5-1 and TRBJ1-2; 7 bases match TRBD1. The length of the CDR3 is 13 residues. Germline values: CDR1 SGHRS, CDR2 YFSETQ. V lost 4 bases, J lost 8 bases, and 8 bases stayed unmatched. CDR3 sequence reads: CASSPGQVNGYTF. The CDR3 DNA reads TGCGCCAGCAGCCCCGGACAGGTTAACGGCTACACCTTC.

This clonotype has a single count. This chain uses TRBV5-6 with TRBJ2-1; no clear D. In germline, CDR1 is SGHDT, CDR2 YYEEEE. This CDR3 region has 15 residues. V lost 0 bases and J 3 bases, leaving 10 bases between the germline ends. The DNA of the CDR3 is TGTGCCAGCAGCTTGGGGCTCCTATGCTACAATGAGCAGTTCTTC. Translated, it gives CASSLGLLCYNEQFF. Together with reference TRBV5-6 and TRBJ2-1, the CDR3 gives the full variable domain: DAGVTQSPTHLIKTRGQQVTLRCSPKSGHDTVSWYQQALGQGPQFIFQYYEEEERQRGNFPDRFSGHQFPNYSSELNVNALLLGDSALYLCASSLGLLCYNEQFFGPGTRLTVL.

The chain uses TRBV2 and TRBJ2-5, with 8 positions matching TRBD2. CDR3 length: 14 residues. CDR1 is SNHLY and CDR2 is FYNNEI in the germline V gene. V lost 1 base to trimming and J lost 7 bases; unmatched junction nucleotides: 5. The CDR3 DNA reads TGTGCCAGCAGTGAAGACAGGAGCGGGGGGACCCAGTACTTC. It is translated as CASSEDRSGGTQYF.